This TCR beta chain emerged from a study of beta chain features in type 1 diabetes. Study-level findings and limits: Moderate yet significant TCRB CDR3 shortening was seen in Type 1 diabetes patients in all four CD4+ subsets. For patients, the naive, central memory and Treg TCRB repertoires appeared more alike than for healthy donors. In patients and controls equally, PCR might favor templates that are shorter. In these data, an HLA type influence on TCRB rearrangement remained unresolved.

Stem cell-like memory, regulatory, central memory and naive CD4+ cells were sorted via CD45RO/CCR7/CD25/CD127/CD95/CD27. CDR1 is SGHRS, CDR2 YFSETQ, per germline. The CDR3 extends over 12 amino acids. With 4 bases removed from V and 4 bases from J, the gap between germline ends came to 7 bases. Reverse transcribing all isolated RNA meant expressed TCRB transcripts were sequenced. Libraries were prepared by immunoSEQ multiplex PCR; TCRdb keeps only in-frame clonotypes and omits some of them. The sample lists some 240,000 clones; 16% were seen once. This clone occurred a few times. Its antigen is not known.

The chain links TRBV5-1 to TRBJ2-3; D is unclear. Sequencing was carried out using naive CD4+ T cells from blood. The clonotype was recovered from a man under 40 with type 1 diabetes. This CDR3 reads CASSPSSDTQYF. CDR3 coding DNA: TGCGCCAGCAGCCCCAGTTCAGATACGCAGTATTTT.